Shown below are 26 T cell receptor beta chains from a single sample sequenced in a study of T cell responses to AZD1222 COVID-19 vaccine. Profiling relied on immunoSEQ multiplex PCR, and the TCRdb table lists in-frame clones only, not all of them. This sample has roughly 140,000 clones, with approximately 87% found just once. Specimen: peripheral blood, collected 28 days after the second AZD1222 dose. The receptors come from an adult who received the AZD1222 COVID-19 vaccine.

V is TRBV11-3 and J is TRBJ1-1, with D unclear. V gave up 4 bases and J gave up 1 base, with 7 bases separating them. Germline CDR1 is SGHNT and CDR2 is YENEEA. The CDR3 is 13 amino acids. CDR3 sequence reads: CASSYESNTEAFF. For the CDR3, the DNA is TGTGCCAGCAGCTACGAATCGAACACTGAAGCTTTCTTT.

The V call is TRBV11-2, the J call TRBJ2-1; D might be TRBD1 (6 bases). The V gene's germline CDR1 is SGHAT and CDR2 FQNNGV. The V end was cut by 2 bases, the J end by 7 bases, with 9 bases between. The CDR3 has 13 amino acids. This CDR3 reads CASSLIGQNEQFF. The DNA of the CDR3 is TGTGCCAGCAGCTTAATCGGACAGAATGAGCAGTTCTTC.

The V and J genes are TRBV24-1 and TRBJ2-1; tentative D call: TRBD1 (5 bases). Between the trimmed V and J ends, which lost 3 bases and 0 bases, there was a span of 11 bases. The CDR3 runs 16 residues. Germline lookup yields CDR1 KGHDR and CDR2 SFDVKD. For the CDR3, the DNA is TGTGCCACCAGTGATGCAGGGCTAGACTCCTACAATGAGCAGTTCTTC. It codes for CATSDAGLDSYNEQFF.

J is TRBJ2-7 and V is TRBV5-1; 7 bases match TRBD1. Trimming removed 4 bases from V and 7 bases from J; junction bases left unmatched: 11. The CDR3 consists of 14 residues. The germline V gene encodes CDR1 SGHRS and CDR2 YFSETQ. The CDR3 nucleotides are TGCGCCAGCAGCCTGACAGGGCCCGCAGGAGAGCAGTACTTC. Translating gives CASSLTGPAGEQYF.

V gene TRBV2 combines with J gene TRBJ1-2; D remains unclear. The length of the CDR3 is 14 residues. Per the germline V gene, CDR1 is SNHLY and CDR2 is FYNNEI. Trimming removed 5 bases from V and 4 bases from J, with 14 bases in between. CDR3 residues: CASSNLQVGYGYTF. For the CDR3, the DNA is TGTGCCAGCAGTAACCTCCAGGTGGGCTATGGCTACACCTTC.

This CDR3 is CASSPDVWAEQYF. The DNA for the CDR3 is TGTGCCAGTAGTCCCGATGTCTGGGCCGAGCAGTACTTC. This chain uses TRBV19 with TRBJ2-7; D remains ambiguous. The germline V and J ends were trimmed by 5 bases and 6 bases, with 14 bases remaining between them. There are 13 residues in the CDR3. In germline, CDR1 is LNHDA, CDR2 SQIVND (reference sequence).

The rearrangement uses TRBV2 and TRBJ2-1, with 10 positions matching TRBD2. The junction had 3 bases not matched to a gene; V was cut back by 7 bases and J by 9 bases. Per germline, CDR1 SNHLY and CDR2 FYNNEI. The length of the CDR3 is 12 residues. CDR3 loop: CASTGLASEQFF. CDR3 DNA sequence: TGTGCCAGCACGGGACTAGCGTCTGAGCAGTTCTTC.

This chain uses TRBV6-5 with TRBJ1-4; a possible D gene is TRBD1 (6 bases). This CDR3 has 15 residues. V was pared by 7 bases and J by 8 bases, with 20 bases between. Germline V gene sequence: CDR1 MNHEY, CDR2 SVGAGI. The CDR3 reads CASNPLGRGGEKLFF. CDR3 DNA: TGTGCCAGCAACCCTCTGGGCAGGGGTGGAGAAAAACTGTTTTTT.

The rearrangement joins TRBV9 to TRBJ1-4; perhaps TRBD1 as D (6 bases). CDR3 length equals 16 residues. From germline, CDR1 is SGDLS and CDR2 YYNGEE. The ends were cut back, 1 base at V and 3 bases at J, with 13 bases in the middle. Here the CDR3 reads CASSVIPTGPNEKLFF. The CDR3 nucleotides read TGTGCCAGCAGCGTAATTCCCACAGGGCCTAATGAAAAACTGTTTTTT.

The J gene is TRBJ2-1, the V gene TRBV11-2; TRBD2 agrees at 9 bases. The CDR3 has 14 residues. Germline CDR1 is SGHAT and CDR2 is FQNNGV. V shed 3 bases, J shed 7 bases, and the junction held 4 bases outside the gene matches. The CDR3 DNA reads TGTGCCAGCAGCTTCGTTACTAGCGGGAATGAGCAGTTCTTC. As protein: CASSFVTSGNEQFF.

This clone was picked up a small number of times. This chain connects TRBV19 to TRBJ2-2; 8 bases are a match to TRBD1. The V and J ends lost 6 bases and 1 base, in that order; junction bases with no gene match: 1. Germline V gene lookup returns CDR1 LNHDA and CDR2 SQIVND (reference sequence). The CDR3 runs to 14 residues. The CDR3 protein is CASSDRGNTGELFF. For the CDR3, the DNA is TGTGCCAGTAGCGACAGGGGGAACACCGGGGAGCTGTTTTTT.

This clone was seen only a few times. CDR3 in amino acids: CSASTESSYNSPLHF. CDR3 DNA sequence: TGCAGTGCTAGTACGGAGAGCTCCTATAATTCACCCCTCCACTTT. The chain employs TRBV20-1 and TRBJ1-6; no reliable D call. Germline V gives CDR1 DFQATT, CDR2 SNEGSKA (reference sequence). Trimming stripped 3 bases from V and 0 bases from J, with 9 bases between. This CDR3 comprises 15 residues.

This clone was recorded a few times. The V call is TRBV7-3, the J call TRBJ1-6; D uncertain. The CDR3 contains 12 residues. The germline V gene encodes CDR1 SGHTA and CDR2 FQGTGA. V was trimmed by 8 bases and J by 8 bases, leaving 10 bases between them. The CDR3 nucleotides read TGTGCCAGCCCCTCCCCCTATTCACCCCTCCACTTT. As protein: CASPSPYSPLHF.

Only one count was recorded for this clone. For the CDR3, the DNA is TGCGCCAGCAGCTTGCAGGGGCCTCGAAAGGACGAGCAGTACTTC. The encoded protein is CASSLQGPRKDEQYF. The rearrangement joins TRBV5-1 to TRBJ2-7; D might be TRBD1 (6 bases). This CDR3 is built from 15 residues. V lost 1 base and J 5 bases, leaving 16 bases between the germline ends. CDR1 is SGHRS, CDR2 YFSETQ, per germline.

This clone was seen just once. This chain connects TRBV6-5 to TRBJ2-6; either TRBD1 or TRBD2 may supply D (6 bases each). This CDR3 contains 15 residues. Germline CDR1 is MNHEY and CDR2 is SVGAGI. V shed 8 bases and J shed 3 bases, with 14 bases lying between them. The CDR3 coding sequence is TGTGCCAGCTGCATTCGGGGGCTTGGGGCCAACGTCCTGACTTTC. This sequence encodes CASCIRGLGANVLTF.

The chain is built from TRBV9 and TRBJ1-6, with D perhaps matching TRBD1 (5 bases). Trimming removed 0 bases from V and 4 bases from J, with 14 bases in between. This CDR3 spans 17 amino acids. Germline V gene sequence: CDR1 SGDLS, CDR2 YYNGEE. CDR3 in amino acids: CASSVDSGTAYNSPLHF. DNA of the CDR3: TGTGCCAGCAGCGTAGATTCTGGGACCGCTTATAATTCACCCCTCCACTTT.

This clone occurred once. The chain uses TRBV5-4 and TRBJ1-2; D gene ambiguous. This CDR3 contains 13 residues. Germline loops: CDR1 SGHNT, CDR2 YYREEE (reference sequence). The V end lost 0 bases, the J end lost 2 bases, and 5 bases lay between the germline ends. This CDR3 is CASSLEGNYGYTF. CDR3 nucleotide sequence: TGTGCCAGCAGCTTGGAAGGAAACTATGGCTACACCTTC.

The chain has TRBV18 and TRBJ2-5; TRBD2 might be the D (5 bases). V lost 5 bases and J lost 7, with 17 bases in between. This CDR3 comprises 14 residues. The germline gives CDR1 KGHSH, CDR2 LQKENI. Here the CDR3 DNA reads TGTGCCAGCTCAAGGGAAAGCGGCCTCAGGACCCAGTACTTC. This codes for CASSRESGLRTQYF.

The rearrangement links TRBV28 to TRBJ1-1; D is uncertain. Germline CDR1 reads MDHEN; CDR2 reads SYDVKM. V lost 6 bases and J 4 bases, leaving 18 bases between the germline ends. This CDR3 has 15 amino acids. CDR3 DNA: TGTGCCAGCAGCCCCCTCGAAGCTCGCAGCACTGAAGCTTTCTTT. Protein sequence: CASSPLEARSTEAFF.

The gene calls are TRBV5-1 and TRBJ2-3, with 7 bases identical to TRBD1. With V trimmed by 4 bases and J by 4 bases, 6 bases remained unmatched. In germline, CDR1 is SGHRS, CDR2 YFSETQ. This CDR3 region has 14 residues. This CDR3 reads CASSPTGIPDTQYF. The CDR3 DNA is TGCGCCAGCAGCCCGACAGGGATCCCAGATACGCAGTATTTT.

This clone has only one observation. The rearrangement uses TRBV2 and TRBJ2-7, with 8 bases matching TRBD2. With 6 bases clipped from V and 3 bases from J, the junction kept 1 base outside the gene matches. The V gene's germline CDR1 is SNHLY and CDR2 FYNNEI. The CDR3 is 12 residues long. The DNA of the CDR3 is TGTGCCAGCAGGCTAGCGGGCTACGAGCAGTACTTC. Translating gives CASRLAGYEQYF.

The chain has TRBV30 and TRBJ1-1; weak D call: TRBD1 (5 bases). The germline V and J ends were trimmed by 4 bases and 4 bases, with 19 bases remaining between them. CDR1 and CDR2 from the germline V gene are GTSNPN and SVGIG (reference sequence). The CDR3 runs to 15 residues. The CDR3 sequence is CAWNSGTRPLTEAFF. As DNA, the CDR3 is TGTGCCTGGAATAGTGGGACCAGGCCTCTCACTGAAGCTTTCTTT.

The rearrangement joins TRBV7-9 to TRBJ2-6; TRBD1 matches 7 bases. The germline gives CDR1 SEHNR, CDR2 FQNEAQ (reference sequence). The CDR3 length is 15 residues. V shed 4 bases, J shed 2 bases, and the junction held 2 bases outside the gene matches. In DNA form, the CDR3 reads TGTGCCAGCAGCTACACAGGGGCTGGGGCCAACGTCCTGACTTTC. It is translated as CASSYTGAGANVLTF.

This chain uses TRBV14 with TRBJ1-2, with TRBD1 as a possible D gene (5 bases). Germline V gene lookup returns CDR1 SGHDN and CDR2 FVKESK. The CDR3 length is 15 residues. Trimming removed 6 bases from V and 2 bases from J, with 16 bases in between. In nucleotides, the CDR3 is TGTGCCAGCAGTTCCCAAGTCGGGACGAACTATGGCTACACCTTC. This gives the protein CASSSQVGTNYGYTF.

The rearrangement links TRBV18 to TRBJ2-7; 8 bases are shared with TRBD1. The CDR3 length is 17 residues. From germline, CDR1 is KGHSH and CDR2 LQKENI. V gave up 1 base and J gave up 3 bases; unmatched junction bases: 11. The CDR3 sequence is CASSPLFGRDRNYEQYF. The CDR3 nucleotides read TGTGCCAGCTCACCACTTTTTGGTAGGGACAGGAACTACGAGCAGTACTTC. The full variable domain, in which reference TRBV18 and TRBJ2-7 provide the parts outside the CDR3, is NAGVMQNPRHLVRRRGQEARLRCSPMKGHSHVYWYRQLPEEGLKFMVYLQKENIIDESGMPKERFSAEFPKEGPSILRIQQVVRGDSAAYFCASSPLFGRDRNYEQYFGPGTRLTVT.

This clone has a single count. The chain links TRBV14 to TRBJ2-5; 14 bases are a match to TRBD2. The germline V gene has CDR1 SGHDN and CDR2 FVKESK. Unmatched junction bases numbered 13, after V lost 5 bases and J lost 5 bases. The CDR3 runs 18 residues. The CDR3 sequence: CASSASTGTSGSWETQYF. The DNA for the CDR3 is TGTGCCAGCAGCGCATCAACCGGGACTAGCGGGAGTTGGGAGACCCAGTACTTC.